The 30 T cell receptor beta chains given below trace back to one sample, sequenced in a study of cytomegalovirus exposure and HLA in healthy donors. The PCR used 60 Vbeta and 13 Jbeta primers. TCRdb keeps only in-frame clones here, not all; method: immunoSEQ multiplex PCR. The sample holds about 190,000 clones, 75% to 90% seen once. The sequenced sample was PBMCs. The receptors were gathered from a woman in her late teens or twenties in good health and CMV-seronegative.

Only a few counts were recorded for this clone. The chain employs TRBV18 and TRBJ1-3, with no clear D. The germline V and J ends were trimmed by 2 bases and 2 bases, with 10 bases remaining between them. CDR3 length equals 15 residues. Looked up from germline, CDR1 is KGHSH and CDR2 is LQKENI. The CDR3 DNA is TGTGCCAGCTCACCAGTCAGGTCGCCTGGAAACACCATATATTTT. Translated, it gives CASSPVRSPGNTIYF.

CDR3 loop: CASSLTSSHYNEQFF. The CDR3 bases are TGTGCCAGCAGCCTAACTAGCAGTCACTACAATGAGCAGTTCTTC. This chain connects TRBV27 to TRBJ2-1; maybe TRBD2 (6 bases). The CDR3 covers 15 residues. The V and J ends lost 6 bases and 3 bases respectively, with 15 bases between them. The V gene's germline CDR1 is MNHEY and CDR2 SMNVEV (reference sequence).

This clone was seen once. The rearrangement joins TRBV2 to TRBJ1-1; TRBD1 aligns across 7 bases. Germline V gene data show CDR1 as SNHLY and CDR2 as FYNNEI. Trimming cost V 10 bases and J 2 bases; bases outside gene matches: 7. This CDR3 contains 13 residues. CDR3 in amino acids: CANETGKNTEAFF. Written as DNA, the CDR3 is TGTGCCAACGAGACAGGGAAAAACACTGAAGCTTTCTTT.

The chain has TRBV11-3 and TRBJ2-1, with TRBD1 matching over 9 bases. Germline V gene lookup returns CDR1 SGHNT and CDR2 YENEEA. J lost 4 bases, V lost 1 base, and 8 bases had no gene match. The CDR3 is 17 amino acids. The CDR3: CASSLGRTGALYNEQFF. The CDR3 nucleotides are TGTGCCAGCAGCTTAGGGAGGACAGGGGCCCTTTACAATGAGCAGTTCTTC.

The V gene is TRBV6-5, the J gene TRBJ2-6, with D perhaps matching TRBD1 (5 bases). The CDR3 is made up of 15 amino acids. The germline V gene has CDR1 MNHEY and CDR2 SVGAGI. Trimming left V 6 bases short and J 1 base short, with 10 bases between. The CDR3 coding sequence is TGTGCCAGCAGCCAAAGGGGATCTGGGGCCAACGTCCTGACTTTC. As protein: CASSQRGSGANVLTF.

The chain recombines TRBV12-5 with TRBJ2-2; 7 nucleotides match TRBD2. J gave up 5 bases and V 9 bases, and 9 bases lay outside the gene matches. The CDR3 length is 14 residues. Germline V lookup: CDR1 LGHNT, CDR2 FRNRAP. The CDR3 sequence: CASGDTGGTGELFF. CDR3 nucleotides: TGTGCTAGCGGAGACACCGGGGGGACCGGGGAGCTGTTTTTT.

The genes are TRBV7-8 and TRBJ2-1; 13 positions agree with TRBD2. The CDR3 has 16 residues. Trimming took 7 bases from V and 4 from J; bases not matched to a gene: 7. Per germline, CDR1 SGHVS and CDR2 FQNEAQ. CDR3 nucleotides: TGTGCCAGCATCCTTAGGACTAGCGGGAGTTACAATGAGCAGTTCTTC. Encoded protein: CASILRTSGSYNEQFF.

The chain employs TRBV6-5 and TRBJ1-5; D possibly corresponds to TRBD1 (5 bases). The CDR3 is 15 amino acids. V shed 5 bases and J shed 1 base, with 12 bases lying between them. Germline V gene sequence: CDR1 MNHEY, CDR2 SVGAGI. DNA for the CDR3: TGTGCCAGCAGTGCAAGGGGCAAGAGCAATCAGCCCCAGCATTTT. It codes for CASSARGKSNQPQHF.

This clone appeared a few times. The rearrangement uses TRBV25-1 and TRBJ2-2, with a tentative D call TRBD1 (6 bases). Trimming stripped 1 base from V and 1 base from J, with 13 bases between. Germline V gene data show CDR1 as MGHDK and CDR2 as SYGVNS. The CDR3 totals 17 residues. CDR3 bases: TGTGCCAGCAGTGAATCTCGGGACACGTTGAACACCGGGGAGCTGTTTTTT. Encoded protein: CASSESRDTLNTGELFF.

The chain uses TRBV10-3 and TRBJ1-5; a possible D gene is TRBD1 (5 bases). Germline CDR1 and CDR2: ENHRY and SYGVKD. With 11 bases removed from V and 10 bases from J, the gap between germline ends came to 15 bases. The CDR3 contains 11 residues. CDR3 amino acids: CAVASTGPQHF. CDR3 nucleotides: TGTGCCGTCGCTTCTACAGGTCCCCAGCATTTT.

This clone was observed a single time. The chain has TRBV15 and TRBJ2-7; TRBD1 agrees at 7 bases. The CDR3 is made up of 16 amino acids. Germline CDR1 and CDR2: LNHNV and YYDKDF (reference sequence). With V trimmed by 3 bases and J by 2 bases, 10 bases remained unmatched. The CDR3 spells CATSSGFGTDAYEQYF. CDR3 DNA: TGTGCCACCAGCAGCGGATTCGGGACAGATGCCTACGAGCAGTACTTC.

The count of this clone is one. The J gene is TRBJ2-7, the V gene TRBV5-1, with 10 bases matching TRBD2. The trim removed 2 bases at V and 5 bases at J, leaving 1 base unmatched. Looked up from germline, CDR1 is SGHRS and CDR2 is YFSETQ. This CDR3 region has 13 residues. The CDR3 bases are TGCGCCAGCAGCTTTACTAGCGGGAACGAGCAGTACTTC. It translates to CASSFTSGNEQYF.

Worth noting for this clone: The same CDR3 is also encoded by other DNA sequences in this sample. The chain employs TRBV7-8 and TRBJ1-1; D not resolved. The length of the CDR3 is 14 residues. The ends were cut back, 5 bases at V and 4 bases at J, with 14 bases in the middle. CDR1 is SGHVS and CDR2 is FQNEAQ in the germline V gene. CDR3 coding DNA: TGTGCCAGCAGCCTCGCAGGCGGGAGCACTGAAGCTTTCTTT. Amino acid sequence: CASSLAGGSTEAFF. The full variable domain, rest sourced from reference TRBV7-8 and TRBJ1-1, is GAGVSQSPRYKVAKRGQDVALRCDPISGHVSLFWYQQALGQGPEFLTYFQNEAQLDKSGLPSDRFFAERPEGSVSTLKIQRTQQEDSAVYLCASSLAGGSTEAFFGQGTRLTVV.

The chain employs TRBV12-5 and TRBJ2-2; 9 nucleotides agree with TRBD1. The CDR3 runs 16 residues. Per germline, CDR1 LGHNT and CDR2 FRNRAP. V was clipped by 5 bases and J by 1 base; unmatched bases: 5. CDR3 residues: CASGPPGQGNTGELFF. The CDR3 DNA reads TGTGCTAGTGGTCCGCCGGGACAGGGGAACACCGGGGAGCTGTTTTTT.

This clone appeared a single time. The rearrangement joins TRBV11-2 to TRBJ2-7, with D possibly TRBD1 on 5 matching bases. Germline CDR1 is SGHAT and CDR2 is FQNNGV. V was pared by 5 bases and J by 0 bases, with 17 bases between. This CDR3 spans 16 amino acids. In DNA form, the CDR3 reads TGTGCCAGCAGCGGCCAGTGGGGCCCGAGCTCCTACGAGCAGTACTTC. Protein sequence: CASSGQWGPSSYEQYF.

The CDR3 coding sequence is TGTGCCAGCAGCTTGGGGGGGGAGCGGCACGATACGCAGTATTTT. It is translated as CASSLGGERHDTQYF. The chain recombines TRBV5-8 with TRBJ2-3, with D tentatively TRBD2 (6 bases). The CDR3 runs to 15 residues. Germline V gene lookup returns CDR1 SGHTS and CDR2 YDEGEE. V was pared by 0 bases and J by 6 bases, with 14 bases between.

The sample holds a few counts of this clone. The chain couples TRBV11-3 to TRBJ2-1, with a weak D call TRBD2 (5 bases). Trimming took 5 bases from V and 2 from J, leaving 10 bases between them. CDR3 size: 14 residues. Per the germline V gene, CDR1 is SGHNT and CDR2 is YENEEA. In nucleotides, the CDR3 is TGTGCCAGCAGCACTGGACTCGCCTACAATGAGCAGTTCTTC. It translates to CASSTGLAYNEQFF.

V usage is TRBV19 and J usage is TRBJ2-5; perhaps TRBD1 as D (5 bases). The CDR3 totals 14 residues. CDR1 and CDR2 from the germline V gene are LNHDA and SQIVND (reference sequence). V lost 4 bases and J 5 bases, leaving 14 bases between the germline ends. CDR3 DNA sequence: TGTGCCAGTAGTACTAGGGGTCTTGGTGAGACCCAGTACTTC. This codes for CASSTRGLGETQYF.

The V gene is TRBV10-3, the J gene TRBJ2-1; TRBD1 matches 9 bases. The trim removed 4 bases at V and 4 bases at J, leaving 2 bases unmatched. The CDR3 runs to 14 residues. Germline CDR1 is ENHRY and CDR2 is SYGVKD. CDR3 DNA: TGTGCCATCAGTGGACAGGGGGGGTACAATGAGCAGTTCTTC. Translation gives CAISGQGGYNEQFF.

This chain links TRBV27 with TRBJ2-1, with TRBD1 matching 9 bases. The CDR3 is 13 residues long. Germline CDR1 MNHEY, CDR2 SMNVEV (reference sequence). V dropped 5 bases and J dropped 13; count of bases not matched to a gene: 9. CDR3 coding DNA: TGTGCCAGCAGTCTCGACAGGGGGACTGGACAGTTCTTC. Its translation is CASSLDRGTGQFF.

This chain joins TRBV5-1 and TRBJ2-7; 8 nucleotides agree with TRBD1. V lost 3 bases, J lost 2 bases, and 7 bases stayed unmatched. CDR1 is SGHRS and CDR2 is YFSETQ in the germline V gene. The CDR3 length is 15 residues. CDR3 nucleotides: TGCGCCAGCAGCTCTCCCGGACAGGGAACCTACGAGCAGTACTTC. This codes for CASSSPGQGTYEQYF.

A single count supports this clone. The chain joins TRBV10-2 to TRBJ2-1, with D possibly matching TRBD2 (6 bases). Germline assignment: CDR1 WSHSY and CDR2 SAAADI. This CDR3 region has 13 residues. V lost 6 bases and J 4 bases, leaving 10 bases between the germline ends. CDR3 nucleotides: TGCGCCAGCAGCCTAGCGAGGTACAATGAGCAGTTCTTC. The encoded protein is CASSLARYNEQFF.

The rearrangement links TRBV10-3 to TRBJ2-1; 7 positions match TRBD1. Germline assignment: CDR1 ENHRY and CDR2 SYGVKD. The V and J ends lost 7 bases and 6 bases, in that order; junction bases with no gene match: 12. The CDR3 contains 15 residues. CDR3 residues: CAIKSTGQILNEQFF. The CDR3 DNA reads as TGTGCCATCAAGAGTACGGGACAGATCCTCAATGAGCAGTTCTTC.

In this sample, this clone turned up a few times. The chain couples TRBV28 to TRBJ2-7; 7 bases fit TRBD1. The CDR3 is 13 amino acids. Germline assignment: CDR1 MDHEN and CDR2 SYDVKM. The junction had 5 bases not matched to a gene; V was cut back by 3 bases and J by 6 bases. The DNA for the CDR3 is TGTGCCAGCAGTTTGCCACAGGGGTTCGAGCAGTACTTC. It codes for CASSLPQGFEQYF.

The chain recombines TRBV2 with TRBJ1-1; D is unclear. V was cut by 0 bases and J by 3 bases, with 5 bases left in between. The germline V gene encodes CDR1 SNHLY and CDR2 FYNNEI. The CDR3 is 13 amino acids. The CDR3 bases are TGTGCCAGCAGTGAAGCGGAGTACACTGAAGCTTTCTTT. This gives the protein CASSEAEYTEAFF.

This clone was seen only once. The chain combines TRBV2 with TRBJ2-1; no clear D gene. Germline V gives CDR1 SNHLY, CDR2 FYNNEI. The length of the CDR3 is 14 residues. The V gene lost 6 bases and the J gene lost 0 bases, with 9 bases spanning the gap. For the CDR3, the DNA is TGTGCCAGCAGAGGCGGAAGCTCCTACAATGAGCAGTTCTTC. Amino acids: CASRGGSSYNEQFF. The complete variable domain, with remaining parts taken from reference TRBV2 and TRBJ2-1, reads EPEVTQTPSHQVTQMGQEVILRCVPISNHLYFYWYRQILGQKVEFLVSFYNNEISEKSEIFDDQFSVERPDGSNFTLKIRSTKLEDSAMYFCASRGGSSYNEQFFGPGTRLTVL.

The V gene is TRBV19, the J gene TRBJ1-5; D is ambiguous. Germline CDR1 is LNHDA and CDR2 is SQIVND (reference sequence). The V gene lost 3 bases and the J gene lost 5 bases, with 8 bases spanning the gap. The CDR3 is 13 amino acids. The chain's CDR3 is CASSMYRDQPQHF. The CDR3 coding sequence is TGTGCCAGTAGTATGTACCGGGATCAGCCCCAGCATTTT.

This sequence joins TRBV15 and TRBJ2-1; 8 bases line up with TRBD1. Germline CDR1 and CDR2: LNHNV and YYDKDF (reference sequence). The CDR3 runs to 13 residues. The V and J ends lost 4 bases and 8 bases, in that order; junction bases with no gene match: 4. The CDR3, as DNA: TGTGCCACCAGCAAACAGGGGGGCGATGAGCAGTTCTTC. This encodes CATSKQGGDEQFF.

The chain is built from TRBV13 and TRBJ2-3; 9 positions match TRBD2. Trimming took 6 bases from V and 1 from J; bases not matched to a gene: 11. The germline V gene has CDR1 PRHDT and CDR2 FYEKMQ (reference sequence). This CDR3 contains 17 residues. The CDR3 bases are TGTGCCAGCAGTCTTGCTAGCGGGGAAGTTGGCACAGATACGCAGTATTTT. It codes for CASSLASGEVGTDTQYF.

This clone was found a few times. In nucleotides, the CDR3 is TGTGCCTGGAGCGCTATTAGTGGACTAGCGGGAAACAATGAGCAGTTCTTC. Translation gives CAWSAISGLAGNNEQFF. The V call is TRBV30, the J call TRBJ2-1; 12 nucleotides align to TRBD2. Germline lookup yields CDR1 GTSNPN and CDR2 SVGIG (reference sequence). The CDR3 is 17 amino acids. The V segment lost 3 bases and the J segment 5 bases; nucleotides outside the gene matches: 11.